The 13 T cell receptor beta chains presented below share a single source sample, sequenced in a study of identical twins. TCRdb called the 5' RACE reads again in MiXCR, with one record for every CDR3 protein. The sample shows 1.5 million to 2 million distinct CDR3 sequences, around 29% of them seen only once. Sequenced material: cord blood. The source is a newborn girl in good health.

The sample holds a few counts of this clonotype. The chain combines TRBV9 with TRBJ2-3, with 16 bases that match TRBD2. Trimming cost V 2 bases and J 3 bases; bases outside gene matches: 3. Germline V gene lookup returns CDR1 SGDLS and CDR2 YYNGEE. CDR3 size: 17 residues. CDR3 loop: CASSVGTSGRVTDTQYF. DNA for the CDR3: TGTGCCAGCAGCGTCGGGACTAGCGGGAGGGTTACAGATACGCAGTATTTT.

The J gene is TRBJ1-2, the V gene TRBV9, with D perhaps TRBD1 (5 bases). The CDR3 is 15 residues long. V was pared by 4 bases and J by 6 bases, with 19 bases between. The germline gives CDR1 SGDLS, CDR2 YYNGEE. The CDR3 DNA is TGTGCCAGCAGCTCCCTCCGGGCAGGGTCCAATGGCTACACCTTC. The encoded protein is CASSSLRAGSNGYTF.

The V call is TRBV20-1, the J call TRBJ2-3, with 14 bases identical to TRBD2. CDR3 size: 17 residues. The V and J ends lost 6 bases and 2 bases, in that order; junction bases with no gene match: 10. The germline V gene has CDR1 DFQATT and CDR2 SNEGSKA (reference sequence). CDR3 nucleotides: TGCAGTGCCACCGGGACTAGCGGGGGAATTTACACAGATACGCAGTATTTT. Amino acid sequence: CSATGTSGGIYTDTQYF.

The rearrangement links TRBV5-1 to TRBJ2-1, with TRBD2 matching over 11 bases. V trimming: 8 bases; J trimming: 2 bases; junction bases outside the gene matches: 3. The CDR3 length is 14 residues. CDR1 is SGHRS, CDR2 YFSETQ, per germline. DNA of the CDR3: TGCGCCAGTGGGACTAGCGGAACCTACAATGAGCAGTTCTTC. Residues: CASGTSGTYNEQFF.

The chain joins TRBV12-3 or TRBV12-4 to TRBJ2-5, with 11 bases fitting TRBD2. This CDR3 has 14 amino acids. Trimming removed 8 bases from V and 7 bases from J; junction bases left unmatched: 9. CDR3 bases: TGTGCCAGCGGCACTAGCGGGAGTTTTGGGACCCAGTACTTC. Amino acid sequence: CASGTSGSFGTQYF.

Details on this clonotype: This sequence may be a read error, since a much larger clone differs from it by one base. The chain uses TRBV4-2 and TRBJ1-2, with 8 positions matching TRBD1. The CDR3 contains 15 residues. Looked up from germline, CDR1 is LGHNA and CDR2 is YNFKEQ. V gave up 8 bases and J gave up 4 bases; unmatched junction bases: 12. CDR3 sequence: CASGRGTGDFYGYTF. The DNA for the CDR3 is TGTGCCAGCGGCCGCGGGACAGGAGACTTCTATGGCTACACCTTC.

CDR3: CASSPKGLFYEQYF. Written as DNA, the CDR3 is TGTGCCAGCAGCCCTAAGGGCCTTTTCTACGAGCAGTACTTC. The chain links TRBV7-2 to TRBJ2-7; D ambiguous. Looked up from germline, CDR1 is SGHTA and CDR2 is FQGNSA. The CDR3 runs to 14 residues. Trimming left V 5 bases short and J 3 bases short, with 14 bases between.

V and J are TRBV7-2 and TRBJ1-2, with D perhaps matching TRBD1 (5 bases). Germline assignment: CDR1 SGHTA and CDR2 FQGNSA. V was trimmed by 1 base and J by 4 bases, leaving 16 bases between them. The CDR3 totals 16 residues. The CDR3 DNA is TGTGCCAGCAGCTTAGATGGGGCCAAGGGCGTCTATGGCTACACCTTC. Translated, it gives CASSLDGAKGVYGYTF.

This clonotype was seen more than once but under ten times. The chain recombines TRBV7-9 with TRBJ2-1, with TRBD2 matching 11 bases. Germline V gene data show CDR1 as SEHNR and CDR2 as FQNEAQ (reference sequence). With 1 base clipped from V and 7 bases from J, the junction kept 6 bases outside the gene matches. The CDR3 is made up of 16 amino acids. The CDR3 DNA sequence: TGTGCCAGCAGCTTAGGGGTGACTAGCGGGGTGAATGAGCAGTTCTTC. Translating it yields CASSLGVTSGVNEQFF.

This clonotype showed up just a few times. The chain recombines TRBV5-1 with TRBJ2-3; D uncertain. Germline V gene sequence: CDR1 SGHRS, CDR2 YFSETQ. The length of the CDR3 is 16 residues. V dropped 1 base and J dropped 6 bases, with 18 bases sitting between them. This chain's CDR3 is CASSLPPVPLRDTQYF. The CDR3 nucleotides are TGCGCCAGCAGCTTGCCCCCAGTCCCCCTTCGGGATACGCAGTATTTT.

The V call is TRBV4-1, the J call TRBJ2-7; possible D gene TRBD1, 5 bases. CDR1 is MGHRA and CDR2 is YSYEKL in the germline V gene. V lost 8 bases and J 7 bases, leaving 9 bases between the germline ends. The CDR3 runs to 10 residues. The CDR3 is CASGHNEQYF. CDR3 nucleotide sequence: TGCGCCAGCGGACACAATGAGCAGTACTTC.

V and J are TRBV4-1 and TRBJ1-4; possible D gene TRBD1, 6 bases. V was clipped by 4 bases and J by 5 bases, with 14 bases between them. Germline V gene data show CDR1 as MGHRA and CDR2 as YSYEKL. The CDR3 is 15 amino acids. The CDR3 region has the DNA TGCGCCAGCAGCCGAGCGACAGGAGCGAATGAAAAACTGTTTTTT. This codes for CASSRATGANEKLFF.

The chain is built from TRBV20-1 and TRBJ1-2, with a tentative D call TRBD1 (6 bases). This CDR3 is built from 14 residues. V shed 2 bases and J shed 4 bases, with 14 bases lying between them. Germline V gene data show CDR1 as DFQATT and CDR2 as SNEGSKA (reference sequence). The CDR3 DNA follows: TGCAGTGCTAGAAAAGACAGGACCTTCTATGGCTACACCTTC. Protein sequence: CSARKDRTFYGYTF.